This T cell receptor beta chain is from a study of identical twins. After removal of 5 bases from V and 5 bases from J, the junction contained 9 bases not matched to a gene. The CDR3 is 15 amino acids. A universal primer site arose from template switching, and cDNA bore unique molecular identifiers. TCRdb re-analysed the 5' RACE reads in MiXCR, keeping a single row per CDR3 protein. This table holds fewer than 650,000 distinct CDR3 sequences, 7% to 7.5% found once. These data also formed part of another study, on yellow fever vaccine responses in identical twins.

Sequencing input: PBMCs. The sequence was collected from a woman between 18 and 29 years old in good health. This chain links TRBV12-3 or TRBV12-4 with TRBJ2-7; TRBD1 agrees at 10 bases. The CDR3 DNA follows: TGTGCCAGCAGTCCCCCGGGACAGGGGCCCCACGAGCAGTACTTC. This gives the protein CASSPPGQGPHEQYF.